This TCR beta chain was profiled in a study of blood T cell repertoires in COVID-19 (dated by TCRdb to 2018 to 2020). Some background on the complete study: Collaborator samples came from the United States, Italy and Spain and covered acute and convalescent phases of COVID-19. The material from the prospective study consisted of cDNA or gDNA derived from T cells, B-cell-depleted T cells, or PBMCs. The dataset comprised deeply sampled blood TCRbeta repertoires from subjects exposed to, actively infected with, or recovered from COVID-19. A freely available public database, intended as a resource for researchers studying the immune response to SARS-CoV-2, is where the repertoires were released. The samples were drawn from two sources: the first 160 participants of the ongoing ImmuneRACE study, and 950 to 1,500 subjects contributed by 6 global collaborators. The sample metadata nearly always contained a de-identified subject ID, COVID-19 status, age in years and sex. HLA class I and class II types, where available, came from metadata supplied by the sample provider rather than from assay-based typing. General study outcomes and caveats: The amount of clinical and demographic metadata varied by source and participant and was provided uncurated.

The germline V gene gives CDR1 as KGHSH and CDR2 as LQKENI. Cut back by 5 bases and 4 bases, the V and J ends lie 14 bases apart. The CDR3, cysteine through phenylalanine, is 14 amino acids long. Of the read, only the CDR3 DNA is kept; its 42 bases are in frame from base 1. The collaborating institutions used their own protocols to collect whole blood in K2EDTA tubes. Collaborator samples were shipped for TCRbeta analysis as frozen whole blood, isolated PBMCs, or DNA extracted from either sample type. TCRbeta CDR3 regions were amplified from genomic DNA using the immunoSEQ Assay, a bias-controlled multiplex PCR. In the authors' own workflow: The number of nucleated cells in each sample was estimated by amplification of reference gene primers within the assay. To quantify the absolute abundance of each unique TCRbeta CDR3 rearrangement, sequence reads were collapsed and filtered. For each sample, productive Simpson clonality was calculated by taking the square root of Simpson's diversity index across productive rearrangements. As stored in TCRdb, this immuneACCESS dataset retains in-frame rearrangements with V and J assigned. A fraction of the clones does not appear; measured against another copy, unresolved V genes explain less than half of the discrepancy, and the remainder lacks a known reason. V and J calls and clone size are given by that table; D and trimming were obtained from the DNA. The sample contains 150,000 to 200,000 clones, around 83% of them found a single time. The top ten constitute around 7% of the sample.

Worth noting for this clone: Its antigen has not been determined. No qualities accompany the bases; no much larger clone lies one base away.

Recombination connected TRBV18 to TRBJ2-5, and TRBD2 may be the D gene, going by 6 matching bases. This receptor was taken from a woman older than 75 in a cohort sampled during active or convalescent COVID-19. Sequenced sample: peripheral blood. The CDR3 corresponds to CASSNTGTSETQYF. DNA sequence: TGTGCCAGCTCAAATACCGGGACTTCAGAGACCCAGTACTTC.